Included here is one T cell receptor beta chain sequence, with context. Sequencing used immunoSEQ multiplex PCR; TCRdb keeps in-frame clones, though not all of them. The top ten clones hold roughly 12% of a sample with around 130,000 clones, 82% of them seen once. The data were obtained in a study of blood T cell repertoires in COVID-19. CDR1 LNHDA and CDR2 SQIVND come from the germline V gene (reference sequence). CDR3 size: 18 residues. Trimming shortened V by 1 base and J by 0 bases, and 18 bases separated the two germline ends. This sequence originates from a human donor in a cohort sampled during active COVID-19. The material sequenced was peripheral blood. The V gene is TRBV19, the J gene TRBJ1-1; possibly TRBD1 for D (6 bases). This chain's CDR3 is CASSIGRIGGAMNTEAFF. As DNA, the CDR3 is TGTGCCAGTAGTATAGGGAGAATTGGGGGGGCTATGAACACTGAAGCTTTCTTT.